These T cell receptor beta chains were read from a single sample in a study of brain metastases from non-small cell lung cancer. The repertoire was sequenced with immunoSEQ multiplex PCR; TCRdb's copy has only in-frame clones and lacks some. The table has roughly 4,500 clones, around 80% seen once. The source material was tumor-adjacent normal tissue. The origin of the receptors is a donor aged 40 or over with non-small cell lung cancer. CDR3s leave out the opening cysteine and the closing phenylalanine or tryptophan. The order of the fields is V gene, CDR3 protein.

>TRBV6-4
ASSDSAAGGRHGVEQF
>TRBV7-8
ASLIGGSIDTQY
>TRBV7-2
ASSLDGVWSYEQY
>TRBV11-1
ASSLAMKNSPLH
>TRBV19
ASSRAGGQTSYEQY
>TRBV10-2
ASSRGQVNSPLH
>TRBV7-2
ASSLGPTGSSGNTIY
>TRBV19
ASRLTGSKNIQY
>TRBV6-5
ASSTMDRGPGEQF
>TRBV9
ASSIEEGNTQY